This T cell receptor (beta chain) was found in a study of T cell responses to AZD1222 COVID-19 vaccine. General observations from the study: At baseline, seropositivity was found in only a handful of AZD1222 recipients. Most donors were white British and more were female, and clonal diversity was possibly underestimated.

Comments on this clone: Antigen specificity is unknown.

The protocol was immunoSEQ multiplex PCR, while the TCRdb copy is restricted to in-frame clones and leaves out a portion. The sample shows over 100,000 clones, about 91% of them seen only once. In germline, CDR1 is SQVTM, CDR2 ANQGSEA. The CDR3 has 13 amino acids. Trimming cost V 7 bases and J 1 base, with 13 bases left between them. The gene calls are TRBV29-1 and TRBJ1-1; unclear D gene. This receptor was identified in an adult in good health. The sample in question was peripheral blood, obtained on day 0 of AZD1222 vaccination. The CDR3 sequence: CSGILSKNTEAFF. The CDR3, as DNA: TGCAGCGGGATTTTGTCCAAGAACACTGAAGCTTTCTTT.